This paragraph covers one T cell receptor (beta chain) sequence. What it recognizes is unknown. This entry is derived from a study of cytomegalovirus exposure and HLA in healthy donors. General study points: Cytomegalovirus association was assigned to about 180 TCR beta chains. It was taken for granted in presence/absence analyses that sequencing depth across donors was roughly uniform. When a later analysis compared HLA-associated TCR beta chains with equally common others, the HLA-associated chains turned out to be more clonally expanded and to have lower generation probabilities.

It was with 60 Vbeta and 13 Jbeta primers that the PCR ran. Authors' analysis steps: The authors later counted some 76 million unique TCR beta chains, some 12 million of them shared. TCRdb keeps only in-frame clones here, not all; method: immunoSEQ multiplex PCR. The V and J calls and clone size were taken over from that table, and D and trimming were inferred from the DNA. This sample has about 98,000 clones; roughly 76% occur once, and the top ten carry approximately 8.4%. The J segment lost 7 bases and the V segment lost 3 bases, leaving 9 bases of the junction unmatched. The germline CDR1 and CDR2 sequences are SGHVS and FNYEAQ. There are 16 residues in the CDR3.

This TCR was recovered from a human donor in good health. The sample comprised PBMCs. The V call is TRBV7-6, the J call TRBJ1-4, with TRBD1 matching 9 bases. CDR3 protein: CASSFGLQGAVEKLFF. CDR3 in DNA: TGTGCCAGCAGCTTTGGGTTACAGGGGGCGGTTGAAAAACTGTTTTTT.